A selection of T cell receptor beta chains follows, all from one sample in a study of shared clonotypes between healthy human individuals. Method: immunoSEQ multiplex PCR; TCRdb's copy keeps in-frame clones and lacks some. The sample includes about 2.3 million clones, 85% to 95% of them seen just once. The source material was naive CD4+ T cells from PBMCs. The receptors derive from a man between 18 and 35 years old in good health. Some clones in this sample may be carry-over from other donors' samples. Both conserved end residues are part of each CDR3. The D gene is left open where the match is weak. Clone size is shown for a subset of rows, as once, few, many or a class of expanded clone.

size	V	J	D	CDR3	DNA
-	TRBV18	TRBJ1-5	-	CASSRSSNQPQHF	TGTGCCAGCTCCAGGTCCAGCAATCAGCCCCAGCATTTT
-	TRBV7-9	TRBJ2-5	-	CASSLLADQETQYF	TGTGCCAGCAGCTTATTGGCAGATCAAGAGACCCAGTACTTC
-	TRBV4-1	TRBJ2-5	TRBD2	CASSQLGLPSGPPYF	TGCGCCAGCAGCCAATTGGGTCTTCCTAGCGGCCCCCCCTACTTC
few	TRBV2	TRBJ1-5	-	CASIGGYGQPQHF	TGTGCCAGCATAGGCGGGTACGGTCAGCCCCAGCATTTT
-	TRBV19	TRBJ2-5	TRBD2	CASSGEREAASQYF	TGTGCCAGTAGTGGGGAGCGGGAGGCCGCATCCCAGTACTTC
-	TRBV19	TRBJ2-1	TRBD2	CASSVLVTSGYNEQFF	TGTGCCAGTAGTGTCCTTGTGACTAGCGGATACAATGAGCAGTTCTTC
-	TRBV5-1	TRBJ2-7	TRBD1	CASSLEGTGSYEQYF	TGCGCCAGCAGCTTGGAGGGGACAGGGTCCTACGAGCAGTACTTC
-	TRBV5-1	TRBJ1-3	TRBD1	CASSLTGQGRNTIYF	TGCGCCAGCAGCTTAACAGGACAGGGCAGGAACACCATATATTTT
-	TRBV7-3	TRBJ2-7	-	CASSLNGYEQYF	TGTGCCAGCAGCTTAAACGGCTACGAGCAGTACTTC
-	TRBV6-5	TRBJ2-2	TRBD1	CASKPDRGSTGELFF	TGTGCCAGCAAACCGGACAGGGGATCCACCGGGGAGCTGTTTTTT
once	TRBV18	TRBJ1-2	-	CASSPLIPSAGIDDGYTF	TGTGCCAGCTCACCACTAATCCCGTCGGCAGGGATAGATGATGGCTACACCTTC
-	TRBV7-8	TRBJ2-2	-	CASSQRNTGELFF	TGTGCCAGCAGCCAGCGGAACACCGGGGAGCTGTTTTTT
-	TRBV5-1	TRBJ2-3	-	CASSPLLGLTSTDTQYF	TGCGCCAGCAGCCCTCTTCTCGGACTAACCAGCACAGATACGCAGTATTTT
-	TRBV18	TRBJ2-1	TRBD1	CASSTPGQNEQFF	TGTGCCAGCTCCACCCCGGGACAGAATGAGCAGTTCTTC
-	TRBV27	TRBJ2-7	-	CASSYPAISPSYEQYF	TGTGCCAGCAGTTACCCGGCTATTTCCCCCTCCTACGAGCAGTACTTC
-	TRBV7-2	TRBJ2-1	TRBD2	CASSQSSGRAEQFF	TGTGCCAGCAGCCAGTCTAGCGGGAGAGCTGAGCAGTTCTTC
-	TRBV9	TRBJ2-1	-	CASSVIADPAYNEQFF	TGTGCCAGCAGCGTCATAGCGGACCCTGCCTACAATGAGCAGTTCTTC
-	TRBV9	TRBJ2-1	TRBD2	CASRQGASGRDEQFF	TGTGCCAGCAGACAGGGGGCTAGCGGGAGGGATGAGCAGTTCTTC
-	TRBV7-8	TRBJ1-1	-	CASSSTDTGFTEAFF	TGTGCCAGCAGCTCGACTGACACAGGGTTTACTGAAGCTTTCTTT
-	TRBV9	TRBJ2-3	-	CASSPDSTDTQYF	TGTGCCAGCAGCCCCGACAGCACAGATACGCAGTATTTT
-	TRBV7-2	TRBJ2-1	TRBD2	CASSLAGLAGAHEQFF	TGTGCCAGCAGCTTAGCCGGTCTAGCGGGAGCCCATGAGCAGTTCTTC
-	TRBV2	TRBJ2-1	-	CASSEPANTKFF	TGTGCCAGCAGTGAACCGGCCAATACCAAGTTCTTC
-	TRBV27	TRBJ2-7	-	CASENKGLFYEQYF	TGTGCCAGCGAGAACAAAGGACTGTTCTACGAGCAGTACTTC
-	TRBV28	TRBJ2-5	-	CASSSLGGAQETQYF	TGTGCCAGCAGTTCTCTAGGGGGGGCACAAGAGACCCAGTACTTC
-	TRBV6-6	TRBJ2-1	-	CASNGWGDEQFF	TGTGCCAGCAACGGGTGGGGGGATGAGCAGTTCTTC
-	TRBV28	TRBJ1-1	-	CASSSFSVEAFF	TGTGCCAGCAGTTCTTTCAGCGTTGAAGCTTTCTTT
once	TRBV2	TRBJ1-1	-	CASRQDVTAEAFF	TGTGCCAGCCGACAGGACGTAACCGCTGAAGCTTTCTTT
-	TRBV7-2	TRBJ1-2	-	CASSPLQAGYTF	TGTGCCAGCAGCCCTCTACAGGCCGGCTACACCTTC
-	TRBV29-1	TRBJ1-1	-	CSAEGQTNTEAFF	TGCAGCGCCGAGGGACAAACGAACACTGAAGCTTTCTTT
once	TRBV15	TRBJ1-1	-	CATSSAVNTEAFF	TGTGCCACCAGCTCGGCAGTCAACACTGAAGCTTTCTTT
-	TRBV7-2	TRBJ2-7	-	CASSLGVYEEQYF	TGTGCCAGCAGCTTAGGGGTCTACGAAGAGCAGTACTTC
once	TRBV29-1	TRBJ2-7	-	CSVEENYEQYF	TGCAGCGTCGAAGAGAATTACGAGCAGTACTTC
-	TRBV6-5	TRBJ1-4	-	CASSYSAGEKLFF	TGTGCCAGCAGTTACTCCGCGGGGGAAAAACTGTTTTTT
-	TRBV5-1	TRBJ2-5	TRBD2	CASSQRTSGETQYF	TGCGCCAGCAGCCAAAGGACTAGCGGCGAGACCCAGTACTTC
once	TRBV7-2	TRBJ2-7	-	CASSLGTEPYEQYF	TGTGCCAGCAGCTTAGGGACGGAGCCTTACGAGCAGTACTTC
-	TRBV13	TRBJ1-4	-	CASSLAGGTPPEKLFF	TGTGCCAGCAGCTTAGCGGGGGGGACGCCCCCGGAAAAACTGTTTTTT
-	TRBV6-5	TRBJ1-3	TRBD1	CASRQQGLAGNTIYF	TGTGCCAGCAGGCAACAGGGGCTTGCCGGAAACACCATATATTTT
-	TRBV28	TRBJ2-3	-	CASSLSVAPPYF	TGTGCCAGCAGTTTGTCAGTCGCCCCCCCGTATTTT
-	TRBV5-4	TRBJ2-1	-	CASSLGQGRSEQFF	TGTGCCAGCAGCTTGGGGCAGGGTAGGAGTGAGCAGTTCTTC
once	TRBV18	TRBJ2-2	-	CASSPPGGPNTGELFF	TGTGCCAGCTCACCACCCGGCGGGCCGAACACCGGGGAGCTGTTTTTT
-	TRBV5-1	TRBJ1-2	-	CASSPGEARRGYTF	TGCGCCAGCAGCCCAGGGGAGGCGAGGCGTGGCTACACCTTC
-	TRBV29-1	TRBJ2-7	TRBD1	CSVEDRGFSYEQYF	TGCAGCGTCGAGGACAGGGGGTTCTCCTACGAGCAGTACTTC
once	TRBV6-5	TRBJ2-1	-	CASSYSLAMSYNEQFF	TGTGCCAGCAGTTACTCCCTAGCTATGTCCTACAATGAGCAGTTCTTC
-	TRBV7-9	TRBJ2-1	-	CASSADLPASWFF	TGTGCCAGCAGCGCTGACCTCCCGGCCTCCTGGTTCTTC
-	TRBV7-3	TRBJ2-1	-	CASSFSSRGSYNEQFF	TGTGCCAGCAGCTTCTCTAGCCGTGGGTCCTACAATGAGCAGTTCTTC
-	TRBV7-2	TRBJ2-1	TRBD2	CASSPGLAEGNEQFF	TGTGCCAGCAGCCCCGGACTAGCGGAGGGGAATGAGCAGTTCTTC
-	TRBV5-6	TRBJ1-3	TRBD1	CASSLAGGDGNTIYF	TGTGCCAGCAGCTTGGCAGGGGGTGATGGAAACACCATATATTTT